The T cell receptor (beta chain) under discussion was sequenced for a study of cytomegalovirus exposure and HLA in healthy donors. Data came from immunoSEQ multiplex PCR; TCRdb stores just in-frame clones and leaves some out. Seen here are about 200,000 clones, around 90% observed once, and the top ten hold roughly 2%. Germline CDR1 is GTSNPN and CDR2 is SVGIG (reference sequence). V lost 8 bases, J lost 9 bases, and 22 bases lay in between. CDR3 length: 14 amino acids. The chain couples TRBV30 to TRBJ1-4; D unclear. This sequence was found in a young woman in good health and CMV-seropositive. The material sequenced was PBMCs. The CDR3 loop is CAGGGQAWLQKLFF. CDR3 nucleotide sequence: TGTGCCGGCGGCGGGCAGGCATGGTTGCAAAAACTGTTTTTT.